These T cell receptor beta chains were read from a single sample in a study of blood T cell repertoires in COVID-19. Assay: immunoSEQ multiplex PCR; the TCRdb copy retains only in-frame clones and omits some. This table holds about 150,000 clones, roughly 83% found once. Sequenced: PBMCs or T cells enriched from blood (not recorded which). The receptors were gathered from a man aged 45-60 years who had recovered from COVID-19. CDR3s include the opening cysteine and the closing phenylalanine or tryptophan. A D gene is named only where the DNA matches it firmly. Rows give clone size only sometimes, using once, few, many, or a class for an expanded clone.

length	size	J	V	D	DNA	CDR3
16	-	TRBJ1-3	TRBV6-5	-	TGTGCCAGCAGTTACTCGATTCGGAGCTCTGGAAACACCATATATTTT	CASSYSIRSSGNTIYF
16	-	TRBJ1-2	TRBV14	-	TGTGCCAGCAGCCAAGATTGGTCAGGGATGGAGCATGGCTACACCTTC	CASSQDWSGMEHGYTF
13	once	TRBJ2-1	TRBV6-5	-	TGTGCCAGCAGTTACTCGACTTCCAATGAGCAGTTCTTC	CASSYSTSNEQFF
14	few	TRBJ1-4	TRBV7-6	-	TGTGCCAGCAGCTTAGGGGGGGGGCTCGAAAAACTGTTTTTT	CASSLGGGLEKLFF
14	few	TRBJ1-1	TRBV11-2	-	TGTGCCAGCAGCCTTCAACAGGGGAACACTGAAGCTTTCTTT	CASSLQQGNTEAFF
14	once	TRBJ2-7	TRBV4-2	TRBD1	TGTGCCAGCAGCCAGGGGACAGGGGACCACGAGCAGTACTTC	CASSQGTGDHEQYF
16	-	TRBJ2-7	TRBV19	TRBD2	TGTGCCAGTAGTAGCCCGGGGGGGCGCGTTGTCAACGAGCAGTACTTC	CASSSPGGRVVNEQYF
11	-	TRBJ2-7	TRBV28	-	TGTGCCACGGAGTCCTCCTACGAGCAGTACTTC	CATESSYEQYF
19	-	TRBJ2-1	TRBV7-8	TRBD1	TGTGCCAGCAGCTTAAAGTCGTCGACAGGGGGCTTCTCGGGCAATGAGCAGTTCTTC	CASSLKSSTGGFSGNEQFF
13	-	TRBJ1-2	TRBV29-1	TRBD1	TGCAGCGTTGTGGGACAGGGGGCAAGTGGCTACACCTTC	CSVVGQGASGYTF
14	-	TRBJ1-1	TRBV11-2	-	TGTGCCAGCAGCTTAGCGCTCAGTTCCACTGAAGCTTTCTTT	CASSLALSSTEAFF
13	-	TRBJ1-6	TRBV6-5	TRBD1	TGTGCCAGCAGTCACACAGGGGACTCACCCCTCCACTTT	CASSHTGDSPLHF
14	-	TRBJ2-7	TRBV5-1	TRBD1	TGCGCCAGCAGCGTCCTGGACAGGGAAGGTGAGCAGTACTTC	CASSVLDREGEQYF
13	few	TRBJ1-1	TRBV7-3	-	TGTGCCAGCAGCTTGGGCCTTGGGACTGAAGCTTTCTTT	CASSLGLGTEAFF
13	-	TRBJ1-5	TRBV23-1	-	TGCGCCAGCAGCGGGTATAGCAATCAGCCCCAGCATTTT	CASSGYSNQPQHF
15	-	TRBJ1-3	TRBV2	TRBD1	TGTGCCAGCAGTTTGGACAGGGCAGGTGGAAACACCATATATTTT	CASSLDRAGGNTIYF
17	-	TRBJ1-1	TRBV5-1	TRBD1	TGCGCCAGCAGTCCGATCCCGGGACAGGGTATGAACACTGAAGCTTTCTTT	CASSPIPGQGMNTEAFF
17	few	TRBJ2-1	TRBV2	TRBD2	TGTGCCAGCAGCGAAGCGTTTAGCGGGGGCGTATACAATGAGCAGTTCTTC	CASSEAFSGGVYNEQFF
15	-	TRBJ2-7	TRBV7-2	-	TGTGCCAGCAGCTTCGGGGGTCCTTTGGGGGACGAGCAGTACTTC	CASSFGGPLGDEQYF
15	-	TRBJ1-4	TRBV7-9	-	TGTGCCAGCAGCTTAGCTGAGGGCCGAAATGAAAAACTGTTTTTT	CASSLAEGRNEKLFF
12	-	TRBJ1-3	TRBV29-1	-	TGCAGCGTGGAGGGAGCTGGAAACACCATATATTTT	CSVEGAGNTIYF
16	-	TRBJ1-4	TRBV9	-	TGTGCCAGCAGCATGAACGAAGGGTGGGGGGATGAAAAACTGTTTTTT	CASSMNEGWGDEKLFF
16	-	TRBJ1-4	TRBV28	-	TGTGCCAGCAGTTTTACCCCCCAGGCAACTAATGAAAAACTGTTTTTT	CASSFTPQATNEKLFF
15	few	TRBJ1-5	TRBV4-3	-	TGCGCCAGCAGCCAAGGCAGGTATAGCAATCAGCCCCAGCATTTT	CASSQGRYSNQPQHF
15	-	TRBJ2-5	TRBV6-5	TRBD1	TGTGCCAGCAGTACTGACAGGGGAGGTGTAGAGACCCAGTACTTC	CASSTDRGGVETQYF
15	-	TRBJ1-3	TRBV18	-	TGTGCCAGCTCACCAGGGGCTATATCTGGAAACACCATATATTTT	CASSPGAISGNTIYF
17	-	TRBJ2-5	TRBV5-1	-	TGCGCCAGCAGCTTGGAAAGCGGCGGGGGCCGCACGGAGACCCAGTACTTC	CASSLESGGGRTETQYF
14	few	TRBJ2-7	TRBV3-1/TRBV3-2	-	TGTGCCAGCAGCCAAGTTCGGGGAAAATACGAGCAGTACTTC	CASSQVRGKYEQYF
14	few	TRBJ2-7	TRBV7-3	TRBD1	TGTGCCAGCAGCGAAAGGACAGGGTACGGCGAGCAGTACTTC	CASSERTGYGEQYF
12	few	TRBJ1-2	TRBV5-4	TRBD1	TGTGCCAGCAGCTCGACAGGGTTTGGCTACACCTTC	CASSSTGFGYTF
17	-	TRBJ1-3	TRBV24-1	TRBD1	TGTGCCACCAGTGACCATCGACAGGGGCCTTCTGGAAACACCATATATTTT	CATSDHRQGPSGNTIYF
15	-	TRBJ2-3	TRBV5-1	-	TGCGCCAGCAGCTTGGCCTACAGGGGCACAGATACGCAGTATTTT	CASSLAYRGTDTQYF
16	-	TRBJ2-1	TRBV7-3	TRBD2	TGTGCCAGCAGCTTCTCTAGCGGGGCGTCCTACAATGAGCAGTTCTTC	CASSFSSGASYNEQFF
13	-	TRBJ1-4	TRBV6-6	-	TGTGCCAGCTTTCAGTTGAATAATGAAAAACTGTTTTTT	CASFQLNNEKLFF
14	-	TRBJ2-5	TRBV28	TRBD2	TGTGCCAGCACCCCTAGCGGGGGATTGGAGACCCAGTACTTC	CASTPSGGLETQYF
15	-	TRBJ2-5	TRBV5-1	TRBD2	TGCGCCAGCAGCATTAGCGGGGGGCAACAAGAGACCCAGTACTTC	CASSISGGQQETQYF
14	-	TRBJ2-2	TRBV7-3	TRBD2	TGTGCCAGCAGCAGCGGGGGGCCCACCGGGGAGCTGTTTTTT	CASSSGGPTGELFF
15	-	TRBJ1-5	TRBV5-6	TRBD1	TGTGCCAGCAGCGTCCGGGACAGGGAAAATCAGCCCCAGCATTTT	CASSVRDRENQPQHF
13	-	TRBJ1-1	TRBV9	-	TGTGCCAGCAGGGATGGCAGGCGCGGGCAGGCTTTCTTT	CASRDGRRGQAFF
13	-	TRBJ1-1	TRBV5-1	-	TGCGCCAGCAGCTTGGGGGAGGGGGCTGAAGCTTTCTTT	CASSLGEGAEAFF
16	-	TRBJ1-4	TRBV5-8	TRBD1	TGTGCCAGCAGCGTACGCGGGACAGCAACTAATGAAAAACTGTTTTTT	CASSVRGTATNEKLFF
14	-	TRBJ2-3	TRBV7-3	-	TGTGCCAGCAGCCCCGGGGGGCCCACAGATACGCAGTATTTT	CASSPGGPTDTQYF
14	-	TRBJ2-5	TRBV27	-	TGTGCCAGCAGCGGACAGAGATACCAAGAGACCCAGTACTTC	CASSGQRYQETQYF
13	-	TRBJ2-7	TRBV6-1	-	TGTGCCAGCAGTGAAGCGCCCGCGTGGGAGCAGTACTTC	CASSEAPAWEQYF
14	-	TRBJ1-6	TRBV24-1	TRBD1	TGTGCCACCAGTGGGACAGGGAGGGATTCACCCCTCCACTTT	CATSGTGRDSPLHF
16	-	TRBJ2-2	TRBV5-1	-	TGCGCCAGCAGCTTTAGTCTAAACGAGAACACCGGGGAGCTGTTTTTT	CASSFSLNENTGELFF
13	-	TRBJ1-2	TRBV6-5	-	TGTGGGTACGGGACAAATTTTAACTATGGCTACACCTTC	CGYGTNFNYGYTF
15	-	TRBJ2-1	TRBV28	TRBD2	TGTGCCAGCTCCCCAGGTAGCGGGGTTATGAATGAGCAGTTCTTC	CASSPGSGVMNEQFF
16	-	TRBJ2-2	TRBV28	TRBD1	TGTGCCAGCAGTTCCTTCGACAGGGTGTACACCGGGGAGCTGTTTTTT	CASSSFDRVYTGELFF
12	-	TRBJ2-3	TRBV29-1	-	TGCAGCGTTGGGACAGGCACAGATACGCAGTATTTT	CSVGTGTDTQYF
14	-	TRBJ1-5	TRBV19	-	TGTGCCAGTAGCCACCTCGGTCGGGGGCAGCCCCAGCATTTT	CASSHLGRGQPQHF
14	-	TRBJ1-5	TRBV28	TRBD1	TGTGCCAGCAGATCCGGGACAGGAGGTCAGCCCCAGCATTTT	CASRSGTGGQPQHF
11	few	TRBJ1-2	TRBV29-1	-	TGCAGCGTGGCACTCAGGGGCGGCTACACCTTC	CSVALRGGYTF
12	-	TRBJ1-4	TRBV19	-	TGTGCCAGTAGTATAGATCTTGAAAAACTGTTTTTT	CASSIDLEKLFF
14	-	TRBJ1-2	TRBV6-6	-	TGTGCCAGCAGTTCCGTATCGACTAGCTATGGCTACACCTTC	CASSSVSTSYGYTF
14	-	TRBJ1-5	TRBV10-3	-	TGTGCCACTCTTCCTACAGGGTCTAATCAGCCCCAGCATTTT	CATLPTGSNQPQHF
14	once	TRBJ1-1	TRBV9	-	TGTGCCAGCAGCTATACTGACAGGCAGACTGAAGCTTTCTTT	CASSYTDRQTEAFF
14	once	TRBJ1-2	TRBV6-2/TRBV6-3	-	TGTGCCAGCAGTTACGGGGAGGTTAACTATGGCTACACCTTC	CASSYGEVNYGYTF
12	-	TRBJ2-3	TRBV3-1/TRBV3-2	-	TGTGCCAGCAGCCCGGGGGGCGATACGCAGTATTTT	CASSPGGDTQYF
15	-	TRBJ2-2	TRBV7-7	-	TGTGCTAGCAGCCCGCGGTTCCGAGGCGCCGGGGAGCTGTTTTTT	CASSPRFRGAGELFF